This TCR beta chain appears in the sequencing data of a study of siplizumab effects on memory and regulatory T cells. Of note for this clone: What it recognizes is unknown.

Germline V gene lookup returns CDR1 KGHSH and CDR2 LQKENI. Trimming pared 2 bases from V and 4 bases from J, leaving 17 bases between. The CDR3 consists of 16 residues. Study findings and constraints: In controls, roughly 27% of mappable alloreactive CD4+ clones were Treg-derived on average, versus about 75% with siplizumab. Contribution to the alloresponse seemed major for naive T cells, which also seemed more diverse than memory cells.

Using immunoSEQ multiplex PCR, the repertoire was profiled, and TCRdb retains in-frame clones only, with some absent. The sample comprises around 94,000 clones, about 93% of which are singletons, and 1.1% rests with the top ten. Sequenced sample: CD4+ T cells sorted from blood. The chain carries TRBV18 and TRBJ1-1; perhaps TRBD1 as D (5 bases). The receptor was derived from a human donor in good health. The CDR3 protein is CASSPARESISTEAFF. CDR3 in DNA: TGTGCCAGCTCACCAGCCAGGGAGTCGATTAGCACTGAAGCTTTCTTT.